This is a list of T cell receptor beta chains from one sample in a study of read filtering for tumor transcriptome and immune sequencing. TCRdb re-called the reads with MiXCR, one entry per CDR3 protein. The sample holds some 130,000 distinct CDR3 sequences, around 13% seen once. What was sequenced was a population of CD138-negative cells sorted from bone marrow. The receptor source for this set is a donor at least 40 years old with multiple myeloma. Both conserved end residues are trimmed from each CDR3.

cdr3_aa: ASSYSQGTEKLF
v_call: TRBV6-5

cdr3_aa: SARLQGLGNNEQF
v_call: TRBV29-1

cdr3_aa: ASSQEEGAQVYGYT
v_call: TRBV4-1

cdr3_aa: ASSLDPPTGRLHSSTDTQY
v_call: TRBV7-2

cdr3_aa: ASSSGITTDLDNEQF
v_call: TRBV12-3/TRBV12-4

cdr3_aa: ASSQNRALSTDTQY
v_call: TRBV10-1

cdr3_aa: ASSPIPSGSPEFYNEQF
v_call: TRBV5-1

cdr3_aa: ASSFYLNTEAF
v_call: TRBV7-9

cdr3_aa: ASSQSGRNTGELF
v_call: TRBV3-1

cdr3_aa: ASSQDREAYGYT
v_call: TRBV4-1

cdr3_aa: ASSLTPDSNTEAF
v_call: TRBV5-1

cdr3_aa: ASSLGPGGVNEQF
v_call: TRBV5-1

cdr3_aa: ATRRGQSSYEQY
v_call: TRBV6-6

cdr3_aa: ASSLEGGRAQPQH
v_call: TRBV7-2

cdr3_aa: ASSFLATANAQY
v_call: TRBV25-1

cdr3_aa: SAAKETQY
v_call: TRBV20-1

cdr3_aa: SARDKGNNQPQH
v_call: TRBV20-1

cdr3_aa: ASSLEGGGYT
v_call: TRBV12-3/TRBV12-4

cdr3_aa: ASSSWTSEQY
v_call: TRBV28

cdr3_aa: ASSTSGANTDTQY
v_call: TRBV12-3/TRBV12-4

cdr3_aa: ASSETPGPDTQY
v_call: TRBV9

cdr3_aa: ASSQDRYSNQPQH
v_call: TRBV3-1

cdr3_aa: ASSQATRQGGPPNEKLF
v_call: TRBV4-1

cdr3_aa: ASSQAWTGNYGYT
v_call: TRBV4-2

cdr3_aa: ASSLGTVNTGELF
v_call: TRBV7-9

cdr3_aa: ASSQGTSGADTQY
v_call: TRBV2

cdr3_aa: SATTPNSNQPQH
v_call: TRBV20-1

cdr3_aa: ASSVARAGDEQF
v_call: TRBV9

cdr3_aa: ASSLGAARDTEAF
v_call: TRBV5-6

cdr3_aa: SARVAGGETQY
v_call: TRBV20-1

cdr3_aa: ASKLLGGTAAKETQY
v_call: TRBV27

cdr3_aa: ASRRGLAGYQEQF
v_call: TRBV6-5

cdr3_aa: ASSLRSEGLAKNEQF
v_call: TRBV18

cdr3_aa: ASSSGGGNYGYT
v_call: TRBV12-3/TRBV12-4

cdr3_aa: ASSPNNGGMTDTQY
v_call: TRBV3-1

cdr3_aa: ASVAGGLYQETQY
v_call: TRBV28

cdr3_aa: ASSLEASGSEKTQY
v_call: TRBV7-2

cdr3_aa: ASSPPQAGGRINEQF
v_call: TRBV18

cdr3_aa: ASSPHRGTEAF
v_call: TRBV3-1

cdr3_aa: SVEGGEGPTREQF
v_call: TRBV29-1

cdr3_aa: SARERRGEANTGELF
v_call: TRBV20-1

cdr3_aa: ASRGARVFGKQF
v_call: TRBV12-3/TRBV12-4

cdr3_aa: SVADRNQPQH
v_call: TRBV29-1

cdr3_aa: ATPLQGGGADTQY
v_call: TRBV7-9

cdr3_aa: ASSLLESTGELF
v_call: TRBV12-3/TRBV12-4

cdr3_aa: ASERRATNEKLF
v_call: TRBV6-1

cdr3_aa: ASRERTSGYEQY
v_call: TRBV5-1

cdr3_aa: ASSQSALRYEQY
v_call: TRBV18

cdr3_aa: ASSFTGTDTQY
v_call: TRBV7-3

cdr3_aa: ASSPTGTGTGELF
v_call: TRBV6-1

cdr3_aa: ASRTDGGGSDTQY
v_call: TRBV19

cdr3_aa: SAQPGGEEQF
v_call: TRBV20-1

cdr3_aa: SAPDRVGEPQH
v_call: TRBV20-1

cdr3_aa: ASSLDRASTEAF
v_call: TRBV27

cdr3_aa: ASRPGQGNEKLF
v_call: TRBV19

cdr3_aa: ASSLSGTNTGELF
v_call: TRBV27

cdr3_aa: SILGGSSYNEQF
v_call: TRBV29-1

cdr3_aa: ASSEGTWSTEAF
v_call: TRBV2

cdr3_aa: ASSSPVGGEAF
v_call: TRBV7-2

cdr3_aa: AIKSLTSEAYEQY
v_call: TRBV10-3